This T cell receptor (beta chain) was sequenced in a study of technical replicates of blood from a few donors. The protocol was immunoSEQ multiplex PCR, while the TCRdb copy is restricted to in-frame clones and leaves out a portion. The table lists some 87,000 clones, approximately 96% of them singletons, with about 0.31% in the top ten. V shed 4 bases and J shed 4 bases, with 11 bases lying between them. The germline CDR1 and CDR2 sequences are SGHVS and FQNEAQ. This CDR3 spans 14 amino acids. The V gene is TRBV7-8, the J gene TRBJ1-3; D gene uncertain. The source material was T cells isolated from PBMCs. The TCR originated in a human donor in good health. The CDR3 region is CASSSTYLGNTIYF. In DNA, the CDR3 is TGTGCCAGCAGCTCCACTTATCTAGGAAACACCATATATTTT. The full variable domain, its missing parts supplied by reference TRBV7-8 and TRBJ1-3, is GAGVSQSPRYKVAKRGQDVALRCDPISGHVSLFWYQQALGQGPEFLTYFQNEAQLDKSGLPSDRFFAERPEGSVSTLKIQRTQQEDSAVYLCASSSTYLGNTIYFGEGSWLTVV.